Presented here are 32 T cell receptor beta chains from one specimen sequenced in a study of patients and donors after allogeneic stem cell transplantation. Each CDR3 protein gets one entry after TCRdb re-called the RT-PCR reads with MiXCR. The repertoire holds 7,500 or so distinct CDR3 sequences, with roughly 11% as singletons. Sequenced sample: blood, either unsorted or a sorted T cell fraction (not recorded which). The receptors were sampled from a human donor who was either an allogeneic HSCT recipient or a stem cell or donor lymphocyte infusion donor (not recorded which). It is not recorded whose cells these are; they may come from a transplant donor.

The V call is TRBV3-2, the J call TRBJ2-1; the DNA was not used to check the table's D call, TRBD1. TRBV3-2 is a pseudogene segment. The CDR3 runs to 19 residues. The CDR3, as DNA: TGTGCCAGCAGCCAAATTGGACAGGGGGTACCAAGCTCCTACAATGAGCAGTTCTTC. Its translation is CASSQIGQGVPSSYNEQFF.

At least ten counts were recorded for this clonotype. In DNA form, the CDR3 reads TGCGCCAGCAGCCCGGACAGGGTCATGAACACTGAAGCTTTCTTT. It codes for CASSPDRVMNTEAFF. The gene calls are TRBV5-1 and TRBJ1-1; 8 bases align to TRBD1. The length of the CDR3 is 15 residues. The V gene end was trimmed by 4 bases and the J gene end by 0 bases; junction bases not matched to a gene: 5. Per germline, CDR1 SGHRS and CDR2 YFSETQ. The whole variable domain, remainder taken from reference TRBV5-1 and TRBJ1-1, is KAGVTQTPRYLIKTRGQQVTLSCSPISGHRSVSWYQQTPGQGLQFLFEYFSETQRNKGNFPGRFSGRQFSNSRSEMNVSTLELGDSALYLCASSPDRVMNTEAFFGQGTRLTVV.

The rearrangement uses TRBV23-1 and TRBJ2-5; TRBD1 might be the D (5 bases). TRBV23-1 is designated an ORF whose function remains uncertain. V dropped 2 bases and J dropped 2 bases, with 12 bases sitting between them. The CDR3 extends over 15 amino acids. CDR3 sequence: CASSQRGQGQETQYF. The DNA for the CDR3 is TGCGCCAGCAGTCAAAGGGGCCAAGGACAAGAGACCCAGTACTTC.

The sample holds many counts of this clonotype. The chain links TRBV12-5 to TRBJ1-1; weak D call: TRBD1 (5 bases). V lost 4 bases to trimming and J lost 1 base, with 10 bases between them. Germline assignment: CDR1 LGHNT and CDR2 FRNRAP. The CDR3 totals 14 residues. The CDR3 is CASGSAGQNTEAFF. The CDR3 nucleotides are TGTGCTAGTGGTTCCGCAGGGCAGAACACTGAAGCTTTCTTT.

At least ten counts were recorded for this clonotype. In DNA, the CDR3 is TGCAGTGCGGCGGAGGGGGCGTCCTATAATTCACCCCTCCACTTT. It encodes CSAAEGASYNSPLHF. The V call is TRBV20-1, the J call TRBJ1-6; 7 nucleotides align to TRBD1. The J segment lost 1 base and the V segment lost 6 bases, leaving 6 bases of the junction unmatched. CDR3 length: 15 amino acids. Germline V gives CDR1 DFQATT, CDR2 SNEGSKA (reference sequence).

This clonotype was seen at least ten times. Here the CDR3 reads CASSGAGTGEETQYF. The CDR3, as DNA: TGTGCCAGCAGCGGTGCCGGGACAGGGGAAGAGACCCAGTACTTC. The rearrangement uses TRBV6-5 and TRBJ2-5, with 10 bases that match TRBD1. In germline, CDR1 is MNHEY, CDR2 SVGAGI. V lost 6 bases to trimming and J lost 3 bases; unmatched junction nucleotides: 7. CDR3 size: 15 residues.

This clonotype was seen at least ten times. The rearrangement uses TRBV5-6 and TRBJ1-1, with 7 bases aligning to TRBD1. The trim removed 4 bases at V and 1 base at J, leaving 10 bases unmatched. The CDR3 contains 16 residues. Per the germline V gene, CDR1 is SGHDT and CDR2 is YYEEEE. CDR3 coding DNA: TGTGCCAGCAGCATTAGATTCGGGACAGCGAACACTGAAGCTTTCTTT. Protein sequence: CASSIRFGTANTEAFF.

This chain uses TRBV5-1 with TRBJ2-4; D assignment may be TRBD1 or TRBD2 (5 bases each). Trimming cost V 4 bases and J 3 bases, with 17 bases left between them. Looked up from germline, CDR1 is SGHRS and CDR2 is YFSETQ. This CDR3 is 16 amino acids long. Here the CDR3 reads CASSNKLGVNKNIQYF. DNA of the CDR3: TGCGCCAGCAGCAATAAGCTGGGGGTCAACAAAAACATTCAGTACTTC. The full variable domain, in which reference TRBV5-1 and TRBJ2-4 provide the parts outside the CDR3, is KAGVTQTPRYLIKTRGQQVTLSCSPISGHRSVSWYQQTPGQGLQFLFEYFSETQRNKGNFPGRFSGRQFSNSRSEMNVSTLELGDSALYLCASSNKLGVNKNIQYFGAGTRLSVL.

This clonotype has ten or more counts. The V gene is TRBV20-1, the J gene TRBJ1-1, with a weak D call TRBD1 (5 bases). Germline V gene data show CDR1 as DFQATT and CDR2 as SNEGSKA (reference sequence). There are 18 residues in the CDR3. V was pared by 0 bases and J by 2 bases, with 22 bases between. DNA for the CDR3: TGCAGTGCTAGAGATGAGGGGAGATTTCTCGCCACAAACACTGAAGCTTTCTTT. Translated: CSARDEGRFLATNTEAFF.

This clonotype was recorded a few times. The chain links TRBV20-1 to TRBJ1-5; 7 nucleotides agree with TRBD1. The CDR3 runs 14 residues. Trimming at V came to 5 bases and at J to 4 bases, leaving 8 bases not matched to a gene. Germline CDR1 reads DFQATT; CDR2 reads SNEGSKA (reference sequence). CDR3 sequence (DNA): TGCAGTGCTTCGACAGGGCCGCTGAATCAGCCCCAGCATTTT. Its translation is CSASTGPLNQPQHF.

V is TRBV9 and J is TRBJ1-2; possible D gene TRBD1, 5 bases. The CDR3 spans 18 residues. The V and J ends lost 0 bases and 0 bases respectively, with 18 bases between them. From germline, CDR1 is SGDLS and CDR2 YYNGEE. CDR3 DNA sequence: TGTGCCAGCAGCGTAGACATATCCCGACAGACCGCTAACTATGGCTACACCTTC. It yields the protein CASSVDISRQTANYGYTF.

The rearrangement joins TRBV5-1 to TRBJ2-3; TRBD2 matches at 8 bases. This CDR3 has 16 residues. V gave up 1 base and J gave up 0 bases; unmatched junction bases: 4. The germline V gene encodes CDR1 SGHRS and CDR2 YFSETQ. The CDR3 loop reads CASSLRASGSTDTQYF. CDR3 nucleotide sequence: TGCGCCAGCAGCTTGAGGGCTAGCGGGAGCACAGATACGCAGTATTTT. Using reference TRBV5-1 and TRBJ2-3 for the parts outside the CDR3, the full variable domain is KAGVTQTPRYLIKTRGQQVTLSCSPISGHRSVSWYQQTPGQGLQFLFEYFSETQRNKGNFPGRFSGRQFSNSRSEMNVSTLELGDSALYLCASSLRASGSTDTQYFGPGTRLTVL.

This clonotype occurred many times. CDR3: CASNDLSTDTQYF. The DNA of the CDR3 is TGCGCCAGCAACGACCTCAGCACAGATACGCAGTATTTT. The rearrangement uses TRBV5-1 and TRBJ2-3; no reliable D call. The CDR3 covers 13 residues. Trimming removed 6 bases at V and 0 bases at J, with 8 bases between. Germline V CDR1 and CDR2: SGHRS, YFSETQ. Using reference TRBV5-1 and TRBJ2-3 for the parts outside the CDR3, the full variable domain is KAGVTQTPRYLIKTRGQQVTLSCSPISGHRSVSWYQQTPGQGLQFLFEYFSETQRNKGNFPGRFSGRQFSNSRSEMNVSTLELGDSALYLCASNDLSTDTQYFGPGTRLTVL.

This clonotype appeared many times. V gene TRBV20-1 combines with J gene TRBJ1-1; D unresolved. CDR3 length equals 10 residues. Per the germline V gene, CDR1 is DFQATT and CDR2 is SNEGSKA (reference sequence). Trimming pared 5 bases from V and 1 base from J, leaving 2 bases between. CDR3 in DNA: TGCAGTGCTGGGAACACTGAAGCTTTCTTT. Amino acid sequence: CSAGNTEAFF.

This clonotype was seen at least ten times. The V gene is TRBV20-1, the J gene TRBJ1-1; D is unclear. This CDR3 contains 13 residues. V was trimmed by 5 bases and J by 5 bases, leaving 15 bases between them. The germline V gene has CDR1 DFQATT and CDR2 SNEGSKA (reference sequence). CDR3 DNA sequence: TGCAGTGCTGGACCCCGGCCTGAGACTGAAGCTTTCTTT. Translation gives CSAGPRPETEAFF.

The sample holds a few counts of this clonotype. The genes are TRBV27 and TRBJ1-2, with D possibly matching TRBD1 (6 bases). V was cut by 3 bases and J by 7 bases, with 15 bases left in between. The CDR3 has 14 amino acids. Germline V gene data show CDR1 as MNHEY and CDR2 as SMNVEV (reference sequence). The CDR3 here is CASSFLHRVGGYTF. CDR3 bases: TGTGCCAGCAGTTTCCTTCACAGGGTGGGTGGCTACACCTTC.

This rearrangement joins TRBV11-3 to TRBJ1-1, with no clear D. V was shortened by 2 bases and J by 3 bases, with 4 bases between the two germline ends. Germline V gives CDR1 SGHNT, CDR2 YENEEA. The CDR3 is made up of 12 amino acids. The chain's CDR3 is CASSLIHTEAFF. The CDR3 DNA reads TGTGCCAGCAGCTTAATTCACACTGAAGCTTTCTTT. The complete variable domain, with remaining parts taken from reference TRBV11-3 and TRBJ1-1, reads EAGVVQSPRYKIIEKKQPVAFWCNPISGHNTLYWYLQNLGQGPELLIRYENEEAVDDSQLPKDRFSAERLKGVDSTLKIQPAELGDSAVYLCASSLIHTEAFFGQGTRLTVV.

This clonotype was recorded at least ten times. The genes are TRBV18 and TRBJ2-7, with D maybe TRBD2 (5 bases). The V gene's germline CDR1 is KGHSH and CDR2 LQKENI. The CDR3 consists of 12 residues. Trimming removed 3 bases from V and 4 bases from J, with 7 bases in between. The CDR3 region is CASSPGSYEQYF. The CDR3 region has the DNA TGTGCCAGCTCACCGGGGAGTTACGAGCAGTACTTC.

The V call is TRBV9, the J call TRBJ2-3, with a weak D call TRBD1 (6 bases). This CDR3 contains 15 residues. Germline CDR1 is SGDLS and CDR2 is YYNGEE. V lost 0 bases and J 5 bases, leaving 13 bases between the germline ends. The CDR3 here is CASSVAVKGQDTQYF. The CDR3 nucleotides are TGTGCCAGCAGCGTAGCAGTTAAGGGACAAGATACGCAGTATTTT.

This clonotype was counted between two and nine times. The V call is TRBV7-2, the J call TRBJ1-5, with D perhaps TRBD1 (5 bases). CDR1 SGHTA and CDR2 FQGNSA come from the germline V gene. The CDR3 has 15 amino acids. V shed 1 base and J shed 2 bases, with 9 bases lying between them. The CDR3 coding sequence is TGTGCCAGCAGCTTAGTTGAAGGGGGCAATCAGCCCCAGCATTTT. Translated, it gives CASSLVEGGNQPQHF.

This clonotype was observed at least ten times. This chain connects TRBV9 to TRBJ1-2; 8 bases align to TRBD1. CDR3 length: 13 residues. Germline V gives CDR1 SGDLS, CDR2 YYNGEE. The V gene end was trimmed by 5 bases and the J gene end by 7 bases; junction bases not matched to a gene: 7. The CDR3: CASRGRGPFGYTF. The CDR3, as DNA: TGTGCCAGCAGGGGCAGGGGGCCTTTTGGCTACACCTTC.

V usage is TRBV4-2 and J usage is TRBJ2-1; D might be TRBD1 or TRBD2, each matching 6 bases. Trimming stripped 0 bases from V and 9 bases from J, with 15 bases between. The CDR3 is 15 amino acids. The germline V gene encodes CDR1 LGHNA and CDR2 YNFKEQ. DNA of the CDR3: TGTGCCAGCAGCCAAGACCCGGGGGCTAGGGCTGAGCAGTTCTTC. As protein: CASSQDPGARAEQFF.

Many counts were recorded for this clonotype. The CDR3 DNA reads as TGCGCCAGCAGCATCCCACGGACAGGGAAGAATAACTATGGCTACACCTTC. Encoded protein: CASSIPRTGKNNYGYTF. The chain couples TRBV5-1 to TRBJ1-2, with 8 bases identical to TRBD1. The CDR3 has 17 amino acids. Per germline, CDR1 SGHRS and CDR2 YFSETQ. V dropped 4 bases and J dropped 1; count of bases not matched to a gene: 12.

This clonotype has a count of ten or more. The chain is built from TRBV6-1 and TRBJ1-1; TRBD1 is a possible D gene (5 bases). The CDR3 totals 16 residues. The V end was cut by 4 bases, the J end by 5 bases, with 20 bases between. The V gene's germline CDR1 is MNHNS and CDR2 SASEGT. The CDR3 bases are TGTGCCAGCAGTGCCCAATCGACAGTCACGAGGACTGAAGCTTTCTTT. It specifies CASSAQSTVTRTEAFF.

The chain joins TRBV4-1 to TRBJ1-2, with a possible D match to TRBD1 (5 bases). Trimming stripped 4 bases from V and 5 bases from J, with 20 bases between. The CDR3 runs 16 residues. The germline V gene has CDR1 MGHRA and CDR2 YSYEKL. This CDR3 is CASSPRRQTAGYGYTF. Written as DNA, the CDR3 is TGCGCCAGCAGCCCAAGAAGACAGACCGCAGGGTATGGCTACACCTTC.

This clonotype was observed many times. The chain uses TRBV5-1 and TRBJ2-5; D remains unclear. V lost 4 bases and J 0 bases, leaving 10 bases between the germline ends. The CDR3 is 14 residues long. Germline CDR1 SGHRS, CDR2 YFSETQ. CDR3 region: CASSTGRDQETQYF. The CDR3 DNA reads as TGCGCCAGCAGCACCGGACGGGACCAAGAGACCCAGTACTTC.

This clonotype was detected a few times. This chain links TRBV7-2 with TRBJ2-5, with TRBD1 as a possible D gene (7 bases). The CDR3 covers 15 residues. V lost 4 bases and J 2 bases, leaving 14 bases between the germline ends. Per the germline V gene, CDR1 is SGHTA and CDR2 is FQGNSA. CDR3 protein: CASSSDRAGQETQYF. In DNA form, the CDR3 reads TGTGCCAGCAGCTCAGACAGGGCGGGACAAGAGACCCAGTACTTC.

J is TRBJ2-2 and V is TRBV5-4; TRBD2 aligns across 12 bases. CDR3 length equals 17 residues. V gave up 5 bases and J gave up 1 base; unmatched junction bases: 6. CDR1 is SGHNT, CDR2 YYREEE, per germline (reference sequence). CDR3 coding DNA: TGTGCCAGCAGTAGAGGGACTAGCGGGCGGAACACCGGGGAGCTGTTTTTT. It yields the protein CASSRGTSGRNTGELFF.

This clonotype was counted between two and nine times. The chain joins TRBV5-1 to TRBJ2-5, with a weak D call TRBD1 (6 bases). This CDR3 is 15 amino acids long. The V and J ends lost 0 bases and 1 base respectively, with 10 bases between them. The V gene's germline CDR1 is SGHRS and CDR2 YFSETQ. The CDR3 sequence: CASSLAGVAQETQYF. CDR3 nucleotides: TGCGCCAGCAGCTTGGCAGGGGTGGCCCAAGAGACCCAGTACTTC.

The chain employs TRBV5-1 and TRBJ2-1; no clear D gene. V lost 6 bases to trimming and J lost 5 bases, with 6 bases between them. This CDR3 is 11 amino acids long. Germline CDR1 SGHRS, CDR2 YFSETQ. CDR3 residues: CASNENNEQFF. DNA of the CDR3: TGCGCCAGCAACGAGAACAATGAGCAGTTCTTC.

This clonotype appeared a few times. The V call is TRBV27, the J call TRBJ2-7, with 8 bases that match TRBD1. The CDR3 is 13 residues long. With 8 bases clipped from V and 2 bases from J, the junction kept 5 bases outside the gene matches. CDR1 and CDR2 from the germline V gene are MNHEY and SMNVEV (reference sequence). The CDR3 coding sequence is TGTGCCAGCGCCAGACAGGGGACCTACGAGCAGTACTTC. This translates into CASARQGTYEQYF.

This clonotype was counted a few times. V is TRBV5-1 and J is TRBJ2-7; 7 nucleotides match TRBD1. Germline V CDR1 and CDR2: SGHRS, YFSETQ. This CDR3 contains 15 residues. V was pared by 3 bases and J by 2 bases, with 8 bases of the junction left unmatched. The CDR3: CASSYLTGKTYEQYF. The CDR3 DNA reads TGCGCCAGCAGCTACCTGACAGGGAAAACCTACGAGCAGTACTTC.